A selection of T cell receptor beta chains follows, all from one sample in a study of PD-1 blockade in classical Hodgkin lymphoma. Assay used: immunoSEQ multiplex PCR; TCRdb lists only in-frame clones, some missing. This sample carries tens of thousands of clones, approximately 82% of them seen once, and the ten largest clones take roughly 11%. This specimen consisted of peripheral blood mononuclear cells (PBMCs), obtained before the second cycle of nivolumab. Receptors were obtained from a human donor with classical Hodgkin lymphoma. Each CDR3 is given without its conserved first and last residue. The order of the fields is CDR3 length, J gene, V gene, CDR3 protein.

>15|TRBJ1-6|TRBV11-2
ASSSTRTGFFNSPLH
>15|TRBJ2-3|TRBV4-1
ASSQDGAGVSTDTQY
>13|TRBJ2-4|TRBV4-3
ASSQDIVAGNIQY
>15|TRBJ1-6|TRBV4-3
ASSQDEGVHPQSPLH
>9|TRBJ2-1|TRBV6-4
ASSDSFEQF
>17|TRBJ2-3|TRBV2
ASSEAGPERGASTDTQY
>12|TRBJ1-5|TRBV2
ASSVGSGSQPQH
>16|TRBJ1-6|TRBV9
ASSPHPGGGGGNSPLH
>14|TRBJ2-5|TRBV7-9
ASSSQQGGLLGTQY
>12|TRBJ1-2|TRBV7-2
ASSFEGLGYGYT
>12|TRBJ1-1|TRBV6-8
ASSPTGMNTEAF
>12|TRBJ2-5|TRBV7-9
ASSSWTGQETQY
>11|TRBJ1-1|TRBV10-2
ASRSLSNTEAF
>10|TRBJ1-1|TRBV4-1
ASSQGGSEAF
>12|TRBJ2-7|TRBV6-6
ASSYDSGVGEQY
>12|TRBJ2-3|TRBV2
ASIRAPHTDTQY
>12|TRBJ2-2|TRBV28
ASSLEPNTGELF
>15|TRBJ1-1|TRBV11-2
ASSFIYVGGPSKEAF
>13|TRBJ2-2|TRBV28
ASSSDGEITGELF
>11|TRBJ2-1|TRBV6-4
ASSPDRGNEQF
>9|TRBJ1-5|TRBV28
ASSSIDRFF
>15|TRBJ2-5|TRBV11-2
ASSLEGRTGAKETQY
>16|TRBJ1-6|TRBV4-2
ASSQEDPGTAFGSPLH
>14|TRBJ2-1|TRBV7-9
ASSFSSDRRGNEQF
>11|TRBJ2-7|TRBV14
ASSQTRVEEQY
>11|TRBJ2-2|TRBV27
ASSLGGTGELF
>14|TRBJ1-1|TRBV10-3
AISESMASSYTEAF
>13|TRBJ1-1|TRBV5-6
ASSPQGLRAGEAF
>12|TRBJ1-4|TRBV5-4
ASSRTGNNEKLF
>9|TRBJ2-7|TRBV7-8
ASSSPYEQY
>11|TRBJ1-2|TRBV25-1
ASSEELGHGYT
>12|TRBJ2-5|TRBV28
ASSIPPGEETQY
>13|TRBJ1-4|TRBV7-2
ASRVTGRTNEKLF
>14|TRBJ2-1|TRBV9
ASSPWTSGALDEQF
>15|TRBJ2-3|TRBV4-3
ASSHLLLRRGGDTQY
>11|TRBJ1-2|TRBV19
ASTQQLLYGYT
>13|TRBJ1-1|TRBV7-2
ASSQRQGWNTEAF
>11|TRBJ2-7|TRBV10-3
ATRWGVSYEQY
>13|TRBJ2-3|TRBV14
ASSDDRGFGDTQY
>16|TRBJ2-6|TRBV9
ASSTPWGHLSGANVLT
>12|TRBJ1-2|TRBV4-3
ASSQDREARGYT
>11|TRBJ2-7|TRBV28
ASSPIKIYEQY
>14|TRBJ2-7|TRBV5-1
ASSLEGTGRSYEQY
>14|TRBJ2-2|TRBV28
ASSLFTAINTGELF
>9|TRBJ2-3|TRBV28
ASSLRDTQY
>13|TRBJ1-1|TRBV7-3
ASSLPGSPNTEAF
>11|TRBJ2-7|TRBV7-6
ASSLELGAEQY
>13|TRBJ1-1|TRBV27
ASSLVGGQNTEAF
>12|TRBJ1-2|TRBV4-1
ASSQDGGFYGYT
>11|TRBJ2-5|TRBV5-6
ASSSQGAETQY
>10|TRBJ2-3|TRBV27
ASWGSGPTPY
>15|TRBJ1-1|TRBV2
ASSGQIQGSYDTEAF
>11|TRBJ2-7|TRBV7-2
ASSRQVNYEQY
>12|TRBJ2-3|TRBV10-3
AITAPRLADTQY
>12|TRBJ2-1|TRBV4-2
ASSQTGDYNEQF